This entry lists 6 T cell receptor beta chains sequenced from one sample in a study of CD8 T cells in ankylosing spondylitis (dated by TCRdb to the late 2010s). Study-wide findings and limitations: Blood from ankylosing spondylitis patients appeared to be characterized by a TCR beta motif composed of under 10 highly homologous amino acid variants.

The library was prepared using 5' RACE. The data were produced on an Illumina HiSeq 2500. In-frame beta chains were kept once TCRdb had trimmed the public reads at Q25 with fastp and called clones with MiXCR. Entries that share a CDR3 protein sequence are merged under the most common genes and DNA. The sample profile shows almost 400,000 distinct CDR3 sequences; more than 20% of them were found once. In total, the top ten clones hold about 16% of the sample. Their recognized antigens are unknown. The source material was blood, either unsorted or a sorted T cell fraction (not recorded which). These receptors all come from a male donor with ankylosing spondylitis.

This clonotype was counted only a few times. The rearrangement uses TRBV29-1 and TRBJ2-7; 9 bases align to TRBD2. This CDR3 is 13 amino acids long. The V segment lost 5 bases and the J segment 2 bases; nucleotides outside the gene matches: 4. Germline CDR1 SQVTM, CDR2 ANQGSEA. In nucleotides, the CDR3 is TGCAGCGTTCGGACTAGCGCCGCCTACGAGCAGTACTTC. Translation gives CSVRTSAAYEQYF.

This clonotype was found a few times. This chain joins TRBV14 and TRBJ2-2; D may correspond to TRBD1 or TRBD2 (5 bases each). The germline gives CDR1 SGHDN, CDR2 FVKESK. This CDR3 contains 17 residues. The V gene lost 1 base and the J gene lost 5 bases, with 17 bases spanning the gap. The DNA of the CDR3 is TGTGCCAGCAGCCAAGCAACCCAGGGTCCGGGGACCGGGGAGCTGTTTTTT. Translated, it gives CASSQATQGPGTGELFF.

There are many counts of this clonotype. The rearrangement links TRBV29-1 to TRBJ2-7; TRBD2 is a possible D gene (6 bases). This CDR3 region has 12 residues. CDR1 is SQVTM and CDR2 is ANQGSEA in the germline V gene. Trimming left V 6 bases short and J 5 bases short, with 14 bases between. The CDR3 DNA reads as TGCAGCGTGAGCCGGGACTTCGACGAGCAGTACTTC. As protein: CSVSRDFDEQYF.

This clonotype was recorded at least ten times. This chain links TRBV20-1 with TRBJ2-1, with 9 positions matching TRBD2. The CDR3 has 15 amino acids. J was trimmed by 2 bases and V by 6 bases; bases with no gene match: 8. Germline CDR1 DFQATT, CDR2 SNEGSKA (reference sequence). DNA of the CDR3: TGCAGTGCCCCCCCGTCTAGCGGGGCCTACAATGAGCAGTTCTTC. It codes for CSAPPSSGAYNEQFF.

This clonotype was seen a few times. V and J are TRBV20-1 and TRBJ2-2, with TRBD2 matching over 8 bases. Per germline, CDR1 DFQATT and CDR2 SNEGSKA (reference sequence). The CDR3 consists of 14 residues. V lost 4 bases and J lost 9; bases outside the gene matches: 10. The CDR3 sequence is CSAIREGGGRELFF. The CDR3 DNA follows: TGCAGTGCTATACGGGAGGGCGGAGGGCGGGAGCTGTTTTTT.

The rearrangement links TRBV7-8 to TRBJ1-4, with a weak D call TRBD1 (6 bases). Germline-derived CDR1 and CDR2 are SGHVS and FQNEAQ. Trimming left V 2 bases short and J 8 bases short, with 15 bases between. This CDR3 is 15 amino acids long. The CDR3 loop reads CASSLRTARIEKLFF. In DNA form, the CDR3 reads TGTGCCAGCAGCTTAAGGACAGCCCGGATAGAAAAACTGTTTTTT.